This is a list of T cell receptor beta chains from one sample in a study of OX40 agonist ivuxolimab in advanced cancers. TCRdb's copy holds only in-frame clones and misses some; the assay was immunoSEQ multiplex PCR. Of tens of thousands of clones detected, roughly 85% appear once; the ten largest clones hold around 3%. Sequences were derived from CD4+ or CD8+ T cells sorted from blood, sampled in a trial of the OX40 agonist ivuxolimab. The source of these receptors is an adult with an advanced solid tumor such as melanoma, head and neck, liver or kidney cancer. Both conserved end residues are part of each CDR3. D genes are given only for firm matches. The size field is filled for only some rows; it gives once, few, many or a size class.

j_gene | d_gene | v_gene | abundance | CDR3aa | CDR3nt
TRBJ2-2 | TRBD1 | TRBV2 | - | CASSADRVAGELFF | TGTGCCAGCAGCGCCGACAGGGTGGCCGGGGAGCTGTTTTTT
TRBJ2-1 | - | TRBV10-3 | - | CAISVGGSSYNEQFF | TGTGCCATCAGTGTGGGCGGCAGCTCCTACAATGAGCAGTTCTTC
TRBJ1-2 | - | TRBV27 | - | CATRTQAGGYTF | TGTGCCACCCGAACTCAAGCGGGGGGCTACACCTTC
TRBJ2-5 | - | TRBV5-1 | once | CASRSGETQYF | TGCGCCTCTCGTTCCGGAGAGACCCAGTACTTC
TRBJ1-1 | TRBD1 | TRBV18 | - | CASSARKGAVGTEAFF | TGTGCCAGCTCAGCACGAAAGGGGGCGGTGGGCACTGAAGCTTTCTTT
TRBJ2-5 | - | TRBV23-1 | - | CASSQSEGYF | TGCGCCAGCAGTCAATCCGAGGGATACTTC
TRBJ2-1 | - | TRBV4-2 | - | CASSQAPGTHEQFF | TGTGCCAGCAGCCAAGCCCCCGGGACGCACGAGCAGTTCTTC
TRBJ1-1 | - | TRBV7-3 | - | CASSLNSRVGGMNTEAFF | TGTGCCAGCAGCTTAAATTCCAGGGTTGGGGGTATGAACACTGAAGCTTTCTTT
TRBJ2-3 | - | TRBV29-1 | - | CSVEARQGDTQYF | TGCAGCGTTGAAGCCCGTCAGGGGGATACGCAGTATTTT
TRBJ2-1 | - | TRBV18 | - | CASSPGYNEQFF | TGTGCCAGCTCACCAGGTTACAATGAGCAGTTCTTC
TRBJ2-2 | - | TRBV5-1 | - | CASSLRRGNTGELFF | TGCGCCAGCAGCTTGCGGAGGGGCAACACCGGGGAGCTGTTTTTT
TRBJ2-3 | TRBD2 | TRBV2 | - | CASTPPGLAGSTSTDTQYF | TGTGCCAGCACCCCACCGGGACTAGCGGGATCTACCAGCACAGATACGCAGTATTTT
TRBJ1-3 | - | TRBV11-1 | - | CASSYDSPINTIYF | TGTGCCAGCAGCTATGACAGTCCGATAAACACCATATATTTT
TRBJ2-3 | - | TRBV18 | - | CASSPPGTDTQYF | TGTGCCAGCTCACCGCCCGGCACAGATACGCAGTATTTT
TRBJ1-3 | - | TRBV19 | - | CASSIGGNTIYF | TGTGCCAGTAGTATAGGCGGAAACACCATATATTTT
TRBJ2-5 | TRBD1 | TRBV19 | few | CASSPQTGKGETQYF | TGTGCCAGTAGTCCCCAGACAGGGAAAGGAGAGACCCAGTACTTC
TRBJ2-4 | TRBD1 | TRBV6-1 | - | CASSTSTGAKNIQYF | TGTGCCAGCAGTACCTCGACAGGGGCCAAAAACATTCAGTACTTC